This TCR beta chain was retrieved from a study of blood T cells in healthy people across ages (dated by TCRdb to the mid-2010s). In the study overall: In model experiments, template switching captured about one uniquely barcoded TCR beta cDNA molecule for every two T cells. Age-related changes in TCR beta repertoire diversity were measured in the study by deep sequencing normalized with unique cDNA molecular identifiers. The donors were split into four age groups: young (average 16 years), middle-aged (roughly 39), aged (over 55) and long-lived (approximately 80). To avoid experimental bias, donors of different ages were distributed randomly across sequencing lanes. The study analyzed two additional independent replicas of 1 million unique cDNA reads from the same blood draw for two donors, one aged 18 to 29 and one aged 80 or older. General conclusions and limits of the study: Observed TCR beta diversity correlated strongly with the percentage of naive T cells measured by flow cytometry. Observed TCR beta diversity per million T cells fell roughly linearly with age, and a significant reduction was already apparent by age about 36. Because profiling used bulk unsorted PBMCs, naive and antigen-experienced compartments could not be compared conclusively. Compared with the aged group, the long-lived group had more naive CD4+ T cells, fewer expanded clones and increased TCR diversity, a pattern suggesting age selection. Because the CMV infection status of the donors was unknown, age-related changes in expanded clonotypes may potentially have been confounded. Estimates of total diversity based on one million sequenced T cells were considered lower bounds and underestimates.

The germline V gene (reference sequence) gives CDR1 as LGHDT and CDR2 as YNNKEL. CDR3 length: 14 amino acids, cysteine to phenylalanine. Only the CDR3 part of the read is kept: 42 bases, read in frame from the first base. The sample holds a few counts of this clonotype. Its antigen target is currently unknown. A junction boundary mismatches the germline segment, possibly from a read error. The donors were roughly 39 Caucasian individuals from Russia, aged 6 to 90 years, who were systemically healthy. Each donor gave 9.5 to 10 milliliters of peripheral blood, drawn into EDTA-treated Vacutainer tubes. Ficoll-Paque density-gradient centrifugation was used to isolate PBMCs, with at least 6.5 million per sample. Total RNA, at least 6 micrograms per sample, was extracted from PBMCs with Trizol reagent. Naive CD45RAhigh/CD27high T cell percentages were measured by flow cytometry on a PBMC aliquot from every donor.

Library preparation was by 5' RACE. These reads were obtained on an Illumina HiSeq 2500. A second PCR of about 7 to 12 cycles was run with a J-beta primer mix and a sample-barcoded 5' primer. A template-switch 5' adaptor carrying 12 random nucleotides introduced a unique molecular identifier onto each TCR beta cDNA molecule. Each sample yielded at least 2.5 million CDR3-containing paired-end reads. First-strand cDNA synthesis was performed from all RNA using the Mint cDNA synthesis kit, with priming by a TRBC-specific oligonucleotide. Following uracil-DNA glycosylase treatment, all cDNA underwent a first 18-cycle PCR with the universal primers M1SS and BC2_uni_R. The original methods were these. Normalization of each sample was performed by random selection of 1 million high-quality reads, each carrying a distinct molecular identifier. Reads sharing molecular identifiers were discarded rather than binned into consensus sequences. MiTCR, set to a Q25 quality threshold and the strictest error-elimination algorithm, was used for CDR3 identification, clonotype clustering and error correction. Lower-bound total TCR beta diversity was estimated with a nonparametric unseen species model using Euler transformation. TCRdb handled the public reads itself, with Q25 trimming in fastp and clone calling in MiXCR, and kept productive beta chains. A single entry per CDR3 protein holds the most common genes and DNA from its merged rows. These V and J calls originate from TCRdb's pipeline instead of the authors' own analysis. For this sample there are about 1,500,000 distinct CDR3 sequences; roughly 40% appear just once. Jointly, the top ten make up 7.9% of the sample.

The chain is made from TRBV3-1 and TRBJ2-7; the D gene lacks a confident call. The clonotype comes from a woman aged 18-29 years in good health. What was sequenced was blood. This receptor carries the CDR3 CASCQTGSSYEQYF. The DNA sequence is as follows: TGTGCCAGCTGCCAGACGGGCAGCTCCTACGAGCAGTACTTC.